This entry lists 10 T cell receptor beta chains sequenced from one sample in a study of monozygotic twins with inflammatory bowel disease. TCRdb reworked the 5' RACE reads into one entry per CDR3 protein, no DNA. The sample table sets out about 300,000 distinct CDR3 sequences. Source material: blood. These TCRs come from a human donor with ulcerative colitis or Crohn's disease, or a healthy co-twin of an affected twin (not recorded which).

The chain joins TRBV12-3 or TRBV12-4 to TRBJ1-1; TCRdb selects TRBD1, and the lack of DNA leaves this call unchecked. CDR3 size: 14 residues. The CDR3 is CASSHRGGEVEAFF.

J is TRBJ2-7 and V is TRBV5-1; the TCRdb D gene call, TRBD1, has no DNA to confirm it. The CDR3 is 14 amino acids. Germline V gene data show CDR1 as SGHRS and CDR2 as YFSETQ. The CDR3 region is CASSGTGGVYEQYF.

The chain has TRBV10-3 and TRBJ2-5; TCRdb's D call of TRBD1 is untestable without DNA. The CDR3 covers 12 residues. Germline CDR1 ENHRY, CDR2 SYGVKD. The CDR3: CAISESSGTWYF.

The rearrangement links TRBV4-3 to TRBJ1-6. The CDR3 contains 17 residues. The germline gives CDR1 LGHNA, CDR2 YSLEER. The CDR3 is CASSQDPIGSQNSPLHF.

V gene TRBV27 combines with J gene TRBJ1-5; the TCRdb D gene call, TRBD1, has no DNA to confirm it. The V gene's germline CDR1 is MNHEY and CDR2 SMNVEV (reference sequence). The CDR3 runs to 17 residues. This chain's CDR3 is CASSFSGTGGSNQPQHF.

The chain links TRBV12-3 or TRBV12-4 to TRBJ2-5; TCRdb calls TRBD2, which cannot be checked without DNA. This CDR3 has 14 amino acids. CDR3 sequence: CASSPTSGWETQYF.

The chain combines TRBV29-1 with TRBJ2-1; without DNA, the TCRdb call of TRBD1 cannot be checked. Germline V lookup: CDR1 SQVTM, CDR2 ANQGSEA. CDR3 size: 14 residues. The CDR3 spells CSVNHRGDYSEQFF.

J is TRBJ1-1 and V is TRBV28; the D gene TCRdb calls, TRBD1, cannot be checked with no DNA. Looked up from germline, CDR1 is MDHEN and CDR2 is SYDVKM. This CDR3 has 15 residues. The chain's CDR3 is CASSLNPGAGTEAFF.

The chain recombines TRBV18 with TRBJ2-6. The germline V gene has CDR1 KGHSH and CDR2 LQKENI. This CDR3 is built from 17 residues. CDR3 loop: CASSPPRRPSGANVLTF.

The rearrangement links TRBV20-1 to TRBJ1-5; TCRdb proposes TRBD1, but this gene call is untestable without DNA. The CDR3 spans 12 residues. CDR1 is DFQATT, CDR2 SNEGSKA, per germline (reference sequence). CDR3 region: CSASSGYQPQHF.